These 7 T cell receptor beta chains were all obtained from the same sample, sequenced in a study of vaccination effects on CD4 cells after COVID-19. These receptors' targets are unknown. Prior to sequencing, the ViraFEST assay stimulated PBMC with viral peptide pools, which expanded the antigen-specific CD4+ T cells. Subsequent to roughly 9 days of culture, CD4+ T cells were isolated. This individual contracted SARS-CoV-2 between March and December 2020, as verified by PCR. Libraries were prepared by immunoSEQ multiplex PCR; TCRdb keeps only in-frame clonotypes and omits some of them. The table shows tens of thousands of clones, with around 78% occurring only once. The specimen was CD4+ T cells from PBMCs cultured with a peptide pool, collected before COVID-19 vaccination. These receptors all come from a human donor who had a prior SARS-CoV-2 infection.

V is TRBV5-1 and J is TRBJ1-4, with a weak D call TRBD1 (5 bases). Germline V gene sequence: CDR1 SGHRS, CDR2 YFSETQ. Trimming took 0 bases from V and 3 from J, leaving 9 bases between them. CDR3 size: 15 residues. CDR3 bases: TGCGCCAGCAGCTTGGGGGGGACCTCTAATGAAAAACTGTTTTTT. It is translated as CASSLGGTSNEKLFF.

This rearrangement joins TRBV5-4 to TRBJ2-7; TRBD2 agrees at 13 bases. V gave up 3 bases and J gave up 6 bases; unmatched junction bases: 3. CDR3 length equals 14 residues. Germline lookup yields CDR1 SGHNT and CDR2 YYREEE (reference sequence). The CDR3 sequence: CASSSGLAGFEQYF. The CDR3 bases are TGTGCCAGCAGCTCGGGACTAGCGGGGTTCGAGCAGTACTTC.

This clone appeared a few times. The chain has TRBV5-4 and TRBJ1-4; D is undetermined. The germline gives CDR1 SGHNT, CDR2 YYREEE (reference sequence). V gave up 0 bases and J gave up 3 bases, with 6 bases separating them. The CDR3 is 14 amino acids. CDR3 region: CASSLGSPNEKLFF. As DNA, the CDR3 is TGTGCCAGCAGCTTGGGCAGCCCTAATGAAAAACTGTTTTTT.

CDR3 DNA: TGTGCCAGCAGACGTTTGGGGTCATCCGTGACAGATACGCAGTATTTT. It codes for CASRRLGSSVTDTQYF. V gene TRBV28 combines with J gene TRBJ2-3; D uncertain. CDR1 is MDHEN, CDR2 SYDVKM, per germline. The CDR3 has 16 amino acids. V dropped 6 bases and J dropped 3 bases, with 19 bases sitting between them. Drawing the rest from reference TRBV28 and TRBJ2-3, the complete variable domain is DVKVTQSSRYLVKRTGEKVFLECVQDMDHENMFWYRQDPGLGLRLIYFSYDVKMKEKGDIPEGYSVSREKKERFSLILESASTNQTSMYLCASRRLGSSVTDTQYFGPGTRLTVL.

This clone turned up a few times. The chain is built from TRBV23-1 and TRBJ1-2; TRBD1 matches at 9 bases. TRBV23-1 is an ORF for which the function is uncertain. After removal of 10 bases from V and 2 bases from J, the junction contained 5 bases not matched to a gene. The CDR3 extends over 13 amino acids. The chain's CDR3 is CATGGQGNYGYTF. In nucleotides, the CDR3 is TGCGCCACCGGCGGACAGGGGAACTATGGCTACACCTTC.

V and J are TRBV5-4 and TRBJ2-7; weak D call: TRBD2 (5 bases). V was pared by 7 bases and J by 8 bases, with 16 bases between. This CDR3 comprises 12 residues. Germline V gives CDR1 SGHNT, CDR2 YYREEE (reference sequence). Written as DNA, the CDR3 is TGTGCCAGCGACGACCTAGCCGGCAAGCAGTACTTC. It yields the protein CASDDLAGKQYF.

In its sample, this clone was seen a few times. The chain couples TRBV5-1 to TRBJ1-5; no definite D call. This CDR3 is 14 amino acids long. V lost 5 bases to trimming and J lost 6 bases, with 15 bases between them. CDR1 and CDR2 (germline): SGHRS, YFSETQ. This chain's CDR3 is CASSPGQDTQPQHF. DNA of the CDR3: TGCGCCAGCAGTCCGGGCCAAGACACTCAGCCCCAGCATTTT.